The rows below give T cell receptor beta chains drawn from one sample of a study of blood T cells in healthy people across ages. TCRdb called the 5' RACE reads again in MiXCR, with one record for every CDR3 protein. The sample holds roughly 1,500,000 distinct CDR3 sequences, approximately 32% seen once. Sequenced sample: blood. All receptors come from a young woman in good health. CDR3s include the opening cysteine and the closing phenylalanine or tryptophan.

V gene,J gene,CDR3 length,CDR3 protein
TRBV6-2/TRBV6-3,.,12,CASRPGRHEQYF
TRBV6-6,TRBJ2-7,14,CASSYDAEAYEQYF
TRBV12-3/TRBV12-4,TRBJ1-2,15,CASSLKRPQGIGYTF
TRBV4-2,TRBJ2-7,18,CASSQDRDRGPLVSEQYF
TRBV24-1,TRBJ2-1,13,CATSDLSYNEQFF
TRBV27,TRBJ1-2,16,CASTPISQARNYGYTF
TRBV29-1,TRBJ2-2,12,CSVPLGTGELFF
TRBV25-1,TRBJ2-1,11,CASMIVHEQFF
TRBV7-2,TRBJ2-5,15,CASSRPAGGAETQYF
TRBV20-1,TRBJ2-3,13,CSASNRFTDTQYF
TRBV20-1,TRBJ1-4,14,CSAREGAAGQKLFF
TRBV5-1,TRBJ2-1,13,CASSWGGAGEQFF
TRBV6-1,TRBJ2-1,13,CASSEAPGLPQFF
TRBV3-1,TRBJ2-7,12,CASSQLSYEQYF
TRBV20-1,TRBJ1-4,15,CSARASGMPNEKLFF
TRBV29-1,TRBJ1-6,14,CSVGLGTANSPLHF
TRBV9,TRBJ2-1,18,CASSVETLGTGLGDEQFF
TRBV20-1,TRBJ2-6,12,CSDPAGANVLTF
TRBV3-1,TRBJ1-2,14,CASSQEAQAGGYTF
TRBV10-1,TRBJ2-3,15,CASSVDRGEVDTQYF
TRBV7-9,TRBJ2-4,11,CVSSSQREQYF
TRBV20-1,TRBJ2-7,15,CSARDFRTTDGEQYF
TRBV28,TRBJ1-1,13,CVSSLVSNTEAFF
TRBV20-1,TRBJ1-2,15,CSARDPQPANYGYTF
TRBV28,TRBJ2-1,16,CASSLTSRWSGNEQFF
TRBV25-1,TRBJ2-5,14,CASRAPGQAGEQYF
TRBV20-1,TRBJ2-7,15,CSASPSRRISYEQYF
TRBV20-1,TRBJ2-3,14,CSTGGEFPPDTQYF
TRBV7-9,TRBJ2-5,17,CASSLESGGLHQETQYF
TRBV20-1,TRBJ1-2,11,CSARLMGGYTF
TRBV9,TRBJ2-5,14,CASSSGGFQETQYF
TRBV5-1,TRBJ1-2,14,CASSLDTGVGGYTF